The 28 T cell receptor beta chains given below trace back to one sample, sequenced in a study of tumor-infiltrating lymphocytes in primary liver carcinoma. The researchers produced TCR beta cDNA from 450 to 600 ng total RNA with a constant-region primer. Libraries covering TCR beta were generated through three nested multiplex PCR rounds (using a slightly modified ARM-PCR). A C-beta reverse primer and TRBV1-TRBV30 forward primers served in each of the first two PCR rounds, at 10 cycles apiece. TCRdb independently ran MiXCR on the multiplex PCR reads; one entry per CDR3 protein. The sample consists of about 190,000 distinct CDR3 sequences, around four fifths of them appearing once. It was from about 19-30 mg of unsorted bulk tissue that RNA and DNA were co-extracted. The material sequenced was tumor tissue from primary liver carcinoma. The receptors were gathered from a man in his forties with primary liver carcinoma and hepatitis B virus infection.

This chain uses TRBV7-9 with TRBJ1-2; D call uncertain. The CDR3 is made up of 13 amino acids. Germline V CDR1 and CDR2: SEHNR, FQNEAQ (reference sequence). V was cut by 5 bases and J by 10 bases, with 17 bases left in between. The CDR3 region has the DNA TGTGCCAGCAGCCCCGACCCCTCTGTGGACTACACCTTC. It encodes CASSPDPSVDYTF.

This clonotype was counted between two and nine times. V usage is TRBV6-6 and J usage is TRBJ2-7; D may be TRBD1 or TRBD2 (5 bases each). V lost 7 bases and J lost 7, with 29 bases in between. There are 17 residues in the CDR3. CDR1 and CDR2 from the germline V gene are MNHNY and SVGAGI (reference sequence). CDR3: CASNEGAGGGNVYEQYF. CDR3 DNA sequence: TGTGCCAGCAATGAAGGGGCCGGTGGGGGTAACGTGTATGAGCAGTACTTC.

This clonotype has only one observation. At one of its ends the junction is not consistent with the germline gene, which may arise from a read error. The rearrangement joins TRBV10-3 to TRBJ2-7, with TRBD2 matching over 7 bases. Germline assignment: CDR1 ENHRY and CDR2 SYGVKD. This CDR3 has 15 residues. CDR3 in DNA: TGTGTCATCAATAAAGCCGGGGACTACTCCTATGAGCAGTACTTC. Encoded protein: CVINKAGDYSYEQYF.

Remarks on this clonotype: Mismatch with germline at one junction end may stem from a read error. The genes are TRBV7-9 and TRBJ2-1, with TRBD2 matching 7 bases. With the DNA end fitting TRBJ2-7 better, the J assignment may be wrong. There are 16 residues in the CDR3. CDR1 and CDR2 from the germline V gene are SEHNR and FQNEAQ (reference sequence). CDR3 protein: CVSSLLASGPYLEQYF. The DNA of the CDR3 is TGTGTCAGCAGCTTGTTAGCTAGCGGTCCTTACTTAGAGCAGTACTTC.

This clonotype has ten or more counts. A junction end diverges from the germline sequence, so it may reflect a read error. The chain recombines TRBV28 with TRBJ1-5, with a tentative D call TRBD1 (5 bases). This CDR3 contains 15 residues. The germline V gene encodes CDR1 MDHEN and CDR2 SYDVKM. The DNA for the CDR3 is TGTGCCAGCAGGGTGGGACTAAGTAGCCATCAGCCCCAGCATTTT. Protein sequence: CASRVGLSSHQPQHF. Full variable domain (rest looked up from reference TRBV28 and TRBJ1-5): DVKVTQSSRYLVKRTGEKVFLECVQDMDHENMFWYRQDPGLGLRLIYFSYDVKMKEKGDIPEGYSVSREKKERFSLILESASTNQTSMYLCASRVGLSSHQPQHFGDGTRLSIL.

As regards this clonotype: The CDR3 ends on some other residue instead of the conserved phenylalanine or tryptophan, so this is likely a read error. This chain links TRBV14 with TRBJ2-1, with a possible D match to TRBD2 (5 bases). Between the trimmed V and J ends, which lost 6 bases and 5 bases, there was a span of 20 bases. The germline gives CDR1 SGHDN, CDR2 FVKESK. This CDR3 is 16 amino acids long. In nucleotides, the CDR3 is TGTGCCAGCAGTGCCGTAGCGTTATGGGTAAACAATGAGCAGTTCTTA. Encoded protein: CASSAVALWVNNEQFL.

This clonotype has only one observation. The junction does not match germline at one end; this may be a read error. The V call is TRBV11-1, the J call TRBJ1-6, with D possibly TRBD1 on 5 matching bases. Germline V gene data show CDR1 as SGHAT and CDR2 as FQDESV (reference sequence). This CDR3 contains 13 residues. Written as DNA, the CDR3 is TGTGCCAGCAGCCGGACAATGGTTACACCCCACCACTTT. Translation gives CASSRTMVTPHHF.

This clonotype was seen once. A junction end diverges from the germline sequence, so it may reflect a read error. The gene calls are TRBV5-6 and TRBJ2-7; 9 bases are shared with TRBD2. The germline CDR1 and CDR2 sequences are SGHDT and YYEEEE. This CDR3 spans 14 amino acids. The DNA for the CDR3 is TGTGCCAGCAGCTTCCCGGGACTAGCATACCAGCAATATTTC. Translation: CASSFPGLAYQQYF.

In the case of this clonotype: An end of the junction does not agree with germline; a read error may underlie this. The rearrangement joins TRBV29-1 to TRBJ2-7, with D perhaps matching TRBD2 (6 bases). CDR3 length: 15 amino acids. The germline CDR1 and CDR2 sequences are SQVTM and ANQGSEA. CDR3 protein: CSAEDPGGSSYEQYF. The DNA of the CDR3 is TGTAGCGCTGAAGATCCAGGAGGGAGTTCCTACGAGCAGTACTTC.

Comment on this clonotype: An end of the junction differs from the germline gene, which may be a read error. The rearrangement joins TRBV6-2 or TRBV6-3 to TRBJ1-1; a possible D gene is TRBD1 (6 bases). The CDR3 has 12 residues. CDR1 MNHEY and CDR2 SVGEGT come from the germline V gene. For the CDR3, the DNA is TGTACCAGCAGTTACAGGGAAACTGAAACTTTCTTT. As protein: CTSSYRETETFF.

This chain joins TRBV11-2 and TRBJ2-1, with no clear D. Germline V gives CDR1 SGHAT, CDR2 FQNNGV. CDR3 size: 16 residues. The CDR3 DNA sequence: TGTATCAACACTTTTTCTAGTCAGAGCTCCTACAATGAGCAGTTCTTC. This sequence encodes CINTFSSQSSYNEQFF.

The chain employs TRBV2 and TRBJ2-2; 8 nucleotides line up with TRBD1. V trimming: 8 bases; J trimming: 3 bases; junction bases outside the gene matches: 5. This CDR3 is built from 14 residues. Germline-derived CDR1 and CDR2 are SNHLY and FYNNEI. The DNA for the CDR3 is TGTGCCAGCTGCGGACAGGGAGACACCGGGGAGCTGTTTTTT. Translation gives CASCGQGDTGELFF.

The count of this clonotype is one. An end of the junction differs from the germline gene, which may be a read error. This sequence joins TRBV14 and TRBJ2-1, with 8 bases fitting TRBD2. The CDR3 length is 16 residues. CDR1 and CDR2 from the germline V gene are SGHDN and FVKESK. CDR3 protein: CASSAIAGWVSNEQFF. The CDR3 nucleotides read TGCGCCAGCAGTGCCATAGCGGGATGGGTAAGCAATGAGCAGTTCTTC.

This clonotype is a singleton in its sample. The gene calls are TRBV10-3 and TRBJ2-5, with D perhaps assigned TRBD1 or TRBD2 (7 bases each). The CDR3 spans 14 residues. From germline, CDR1 is ENHRY and CDR2 SYGVKD. CDR3 DNA: TGTGGTATGGCCCAGGGAGGGGGCATCGAGACCCAGTACTTC. Its translation is CGMAQGGGIETQYF.

Concerning this clonotype itself: A much larger clone differs from this one at a single base, so this may be a read error. This chain joins TRBV2 and TRBJ2-1; the D is unclear. The CDR3 is 12 amino acids. The V end lost 4 bases, the J end lost 8 bases, and 9 bases lay between the germline ends. Germline CDR1 is SNHLY and CDR2 is FYNNEI. In DNA form, the CDR3 reads TGTGCCAGCAGTGGAGACTCCCATGAGCAGTTCTTC. Translation gives CASSGDSHEQFF.

The chain is built from TRBV6-5 and TRBJ2-7, with D tentatively TRBD1 (6 bases). Germline V lookup: CDR1 MNHEY, CDR2 SVGAGI. Trimming pared 11 bases from V and 1 base from J, leaving 21 bases between. The CDR3 sequence is 15 residues long. The CDR3 sequence is CAGKRDMDISYEQYF. The CDR3 nucleotides are TGTGCCGGGAAACGGGACATGGACATATCCTACGAGCAGTACTTC.

On this clonotype: A read error is possible here, since a much larger clone lies one base away. The V gene is TRBV30, the J gene TRBJ1-1; perhaps TRBD1 as D (5 bases). Per germline, CDR1 GTSNPN and CDR2 SVGIG (reference sequence). The CDR3 runs to 14 residues. The CDR3 sequence: CVWSVQWGPTEAFF. The CDR3 DNA reads as TGTGTCTGGAGTGTACAATGGGGCCCCACTGAAGCTTTCTTT. The full variable domain, its missing parts supplied by reference TRBV30 and TRBJ1-1, is SQTIHQWPATLVQPVGSPLSLECTVEGTSNPNLYWYRQAAGRGLQLLFYSVGIGQISSEVPQNLSASRPQDRQFILSSKKLLLSDSGFYLCVWSVQWGPTEAFFGQGTRLTVV.

As for this clonotype: A read error may account for a junction end that differs from germline. The chain has TRBV11-1 and TRBJ1-1; D might be TRBD1 (6 bases). The CDR3 is made up of 15 amino acids. Germline CDR1 SGHAT, CDR2 FQDESV (reference sequence). DNA of the CDR3: TGTGTCAGCAGCTTAGCAGGGGCTGGGAACACTGAAGCATACTTT. Translating it yields CVSSLAGAGNTEAYF.

This chain connects TRBV14 to TRBJ2-7, with 7 bases matching TRBD2. CDR1 is SGHDN and CDR2 is FVKESK in the germline V gene. V dropped 10 bases and J dropped 0; count of bases not matched to a gene: 9. The CDR3 has 14 residues. CDR3 residues: CAISQAGYSYEQYF. The CDR3, as DNA: TGTGCCATCAGTCAAGCGGGGTACTCCTACGAGCAGTACTTC.

As for this clonotype: At one end, the junction sequence differs from germline, possibly due to a read error. The chain recombines TRBV11-2 with TRBJ2-1, with 9 bases identical to TRBD2. Looked up from germline, CDR1 is SGHAT and CDR2 is FQNNGV. CDR3 length: 16 amino acids. Here the CDR3 DNA reads TGTGCCAGCACAAGTAGCGGGAGCCCACAGAGATATAAGCAGTTGTTC. This codes for CASTSSGSPQRYKQLF.

This clonotype was counted a few times. Here the CDR3 omits its conserved ending phenylalanine or tryptophan, so a read error is the likely source. CDR3 residues: CASSSASAGTNTIYL. The CDR3 region has the DNA TGTGCCAGCAGCTCAGCTAGCGCAGGGACTAACACCATATATCTT. This chain connects TRBV9 to TRBJ1-3; perhaps TRBD1 as D (5 bases). The CDR3 is made up of 15 amino acids. V shed 4 bases and J shed 7 bases, with 18 bases lying between them. CDR1 and CDR2 (germline): SGDLS, YYNGEE.

As concerns this clonotype: Sequence at one end of the junction differs from germline and may be a read error. V and J are TRBV14 and TRBJ2-5; D gene ambiguous. The CDR3 has 13 amino acids. CDR1 and CDR2 (germline): SGHDN, FVKESK. The CDR3 DNA sequence: TGTGCCAGCAGCGGGTTTCTCCAAGAAACCCACTACTTC. Its translation: CASSGFLQETHYF.

On this clonotype: The junction shows a germline mismatch at one end, possibly a read error. The genes are TRBV11-2 and TRBJ2-7; no definite D call. This CDR3 has 14 amino acids. Per the germline V gene, CDR1 is SGHAT and CDR2 is FQNNGV. CDR3 residues: CATSFKRNSYEQYF. The CDR3 DNA reads as TGTGCCACCAGCTTTAAAAGGAACTCCTACGAGCAGTACTTC.

The rearrangement joins TRBV29-1 to TRBJ2-1; D perhaps matches TRBD2 (6 bases). The V end lost 7 bases, the J end lost 3 bases, and 22 bases lay between the germline ends. The CDR3 extends over 16 amino acids. Germline V gene lookup returns CDR1 SQVTM and CDR2 ANQGSEA. The CDR3 loop is CSGALPTGDFYNEQFF. In nucleotides, the CDR3 is TGCAGCGGCGCCCTGCCGACGGGGGATTTCTACAATGAGCAGTTCTTC.

With regard to this clonotype: The junction shows a germline mismatch at one end, possibly a read error. The chain uses TRBV28 and TRBJ2-6, with D perhaps matching TRBD1 (5 bases). This CDR3 spans 18 amino acids. CDR1 is MDHEN, CDR2 SYDVKM, per germline. The CDR3 DNA follows: TGTGCCAGCAGCAGGAGTGAGACCGTCCTCTCTGGGGCCAACGTCCCGACTTTC. It specifies CASSRSETVLSGANVPTF.

The chain combines TRBV11-3 with TRBJ2-1; no clear D gene. Per germline, CDR1 SGHNT and CDR2 YENEEA. The CDR3 totals 15 residues. V was clipped by 5 bases and J by 6 bases, with 17 bases between them. CDR3 amino acids: CASSPVFEESNEQFF. The CDR3 DNA sequence: TGTGCCAGCAGCCCCGTCTTTGAAGAGAGCAATGAGCAGTTCTTC.

In its sample, this clonotype was seen once. The genes are TRBV4-1 and TRBJ1-5; TRBD1 is a possible D gene (5 bases). V shed 10 bases and J shed 11 bases, with 27 bases lying between them. The CDR3 extends over 15 amino acids. Germline values: CDR1 MGHRA, CDR2 YSYEKL. The CDR3 is CAISPIEGSNRSQHF. Here the CDR3 DNA reads TGCGCCATTAGTCCCATAGAGGGGAGCAATCGGTCCCAGCATTTT.

As concerns this clonotype: A junction end diverges from the germline sequence, so it may reflect a read error. The chain recombines TRBV5-6 with TRBJ1-6; 8 bases agree with TRBD1. The CDR3 has 12 residues. Per the germline V gene, CDR1 is SGHDT and CDR2 is YYEEEE. DNA for the CDR3: TGTGCCAGGAGCTCCTCCGGACAGGGCGAACACTTT. The encoded protein is CARSSSGQGEHF.